This TCR beta chain was sequenced in a study of blood T cell repertoires in COVID-19. Study background: In each case, the material was cDNA or gDNA derived from T cells, B-cell-depleted T cells, or PBMCs.

This clone was counted a few times. The CDR3 has 13 amino acids. Germline V gene data show CDR1 as SGHTA and CDR2 as FQGNSA. The V gene lost 1 base and the J gene lost 8 bases, with 11 bases spanning the gap. In the original processing: Cell counts per sample came from amplifying reference gene primers. This table comes from immunoSEQ multiplex PCR, and its TCRdb copy is limited to in-frame clones, with some not included. V and J calls and clone size are those listed in that table; D and trimming were worked out from the DNA. The table has 150,000 to 190,000 clones, about 85% seen once. This sequence joins TRBV7-2 and TRBJ1-2; D not resolved. The sequence was obtained from a woman in her sixties or seventies with acute or convalescent COVID-19. The sequencing input was peripheral blood. CDR3 nucleotide sequence: TGTGCCAGCAGCTTAGTCCTATCGAGGGGCTACACCTTC. Protein sequence: CASSLVLSRGYTF.